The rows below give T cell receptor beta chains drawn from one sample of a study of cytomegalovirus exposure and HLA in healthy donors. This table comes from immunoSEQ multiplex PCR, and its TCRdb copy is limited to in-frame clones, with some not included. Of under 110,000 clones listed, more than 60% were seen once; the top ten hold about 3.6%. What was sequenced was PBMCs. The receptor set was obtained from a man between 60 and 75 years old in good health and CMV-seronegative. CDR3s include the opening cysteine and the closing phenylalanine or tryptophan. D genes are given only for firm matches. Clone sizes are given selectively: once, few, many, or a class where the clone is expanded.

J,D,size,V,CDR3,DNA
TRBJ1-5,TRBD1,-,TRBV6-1,CASSDRDRARNQPQHF,TGTGCCAGCAGTGACCGGGACAGGGCAAGAAATCAGCCCCAGCATTTT
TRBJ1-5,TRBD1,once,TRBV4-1,CASSQAHRGGSNQPQHF,TGCGCCAGCAGCCAAGCCCACAGGGGTGGGAGCAATCAGCCCCAGCATTTT
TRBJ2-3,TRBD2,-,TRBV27,CASSLLGGGTDTQYF,TGTGCCAGCAGTTTATTGGGGGGGGGCACAGATACGCAGTATTTT
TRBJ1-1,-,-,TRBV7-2,CASSLYGTQNTEAFF,TGTGCCAGCAGCTTATATGGGACACAGAACACTGAAGCTTTCTTT
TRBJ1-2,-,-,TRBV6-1,CASSFTIYGYTF,TGTGCCAGCAGTTTCACTATCTATGGCTACACCTTC
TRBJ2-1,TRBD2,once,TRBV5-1,CASSYPGGPGNEQFF,TGCGCCAGCAGCTACCCGGGGGGGCCGGGGAATGAGCAGTTCTTC
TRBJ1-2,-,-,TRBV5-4,CASSRRANYGYTF,TGTGCCAGCAGCAGGAGGGCTAACTATGGCTACACCTTC
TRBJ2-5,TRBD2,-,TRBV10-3,CAISLSGGSTETQYF,TGTGCCATCAGCCTAAGCGGGGGGAGTACAGAGACCCAGTACTTC
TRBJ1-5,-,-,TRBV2,CASSGYRVGNQPQHF,TGTGCCAGCAGTGGATACAGGGTGGGGAATCAGCCCCAGCATTTT
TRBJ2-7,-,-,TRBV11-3,CASSPSRGDEQYF,TGTGCCAGCAGCCCCAGCAGGGGGGACGAGCAGTACTTC
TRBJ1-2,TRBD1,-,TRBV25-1,CASSGDRGPYGYTF,TGTGCCAGCAGTGGGGACAGGGGGCCCTATGGCTACACCTTC
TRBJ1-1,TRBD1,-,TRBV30,CAWSGDRGEAFF,TGTGCCTGGAGTGGGGACAGGGGGGAAGCTTTCTTT
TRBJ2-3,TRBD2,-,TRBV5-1,CASSLSGTSGAWSTDTQYF,TGCGCCAGCAGCTTGAGCGGGACTAGCGGGGCATGGAGCACAGATACGCAGTATTTT
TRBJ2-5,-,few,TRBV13,CASSGRRGLETQYF,TGTGCCAGCAGCGGACGAAGGGGTCTGGAGACCCAGTACTTC
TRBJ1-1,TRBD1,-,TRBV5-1,CASSPTGEGSTEAFF,TGCGCCAGCAGCCCAACAGGGGAAGGCAGCACTGAAGCTTTCTTT
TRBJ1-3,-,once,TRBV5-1,CASSIAAGAGNTIYF,TGCGCCAGCAGCATTGCAGCAGGGGCTGGAAACACCATATATTTT
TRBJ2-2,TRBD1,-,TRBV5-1,CASSGFLGQVNTGELFF,TGCGCCAGCAGCGGCTTCTTGGGACAGGTTAACACCGGGGAGCTGTTTTTT
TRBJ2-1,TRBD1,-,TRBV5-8,CASSWGGTGFSYNEQFF,TGTGCCAGCAGCTGGGGGGGGACAGGGTTTTCCTACAATGAGCAGTTCTTC
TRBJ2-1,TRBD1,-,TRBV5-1,CASSLGQTGPNEQFF,TGCGCCAGCAGCTTGGGACAGACAGGGCCCAATGAGCAGTTCTTC
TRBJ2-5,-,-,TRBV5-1,CASSQGGGETQYF,TGCGCCAGCAGCCAGGGAGGGGGGGAGACCCAGTACTTC
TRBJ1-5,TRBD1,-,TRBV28,CASSLQGQGHNQPQHF,TGTGCCAGCAGTTTACAAGGACAGGGACACAATCAGCCCCAGCATTTT
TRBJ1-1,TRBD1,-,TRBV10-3,CAISGQGAEAFF,TGTGCCATCAGTGGACAGGGGGCTGAAGCTTTCTTT
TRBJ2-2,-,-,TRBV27,CASLGGGSSNTGELFF,TGTGCCAGCCTTGGTGGAGGCAGTTCGAACACCGGGGAGCTGTTTTTT
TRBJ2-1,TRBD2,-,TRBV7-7,CASSLIAGVSNEQFF,TGTGCCAGCAGCTTAATAGCGGGGGTTAGTAATGAGCAGTTCTTC
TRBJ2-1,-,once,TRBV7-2,CASSSRTDYNEQFF,TGTGCCAGCAGCAGCCGGACAGACTACAATGAGCAGTTCTTC
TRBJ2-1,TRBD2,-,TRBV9,CASSVGSGGVEQFF,TGTGCCAGCAGCGTAGGTTCCGGGGGGGTTGAGCAGTTCTTC
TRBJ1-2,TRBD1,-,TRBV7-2,CASSLGGTGSNYGYTF,TGTGCCAGCAGCTTAGGGGGGACAGGGAGTAACTATGGCTACACCTTC
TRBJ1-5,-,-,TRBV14,CASSQAGLGSQPQHF,TGTGCCAGCAGCCAAGCTGGACTCGGCAGTCAGCCCCAGCATTTT
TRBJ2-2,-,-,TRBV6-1,CASSLTDFGELFF,TGTGCCAGCAGCTTGACAGATTTTGGGGAGCTGTTTTTT
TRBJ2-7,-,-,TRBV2,CASRPRQIYEQYF,TGTGCCAGCAGACCTCGACAGATCTACGAGCAGTACTTC
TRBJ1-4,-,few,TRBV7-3,CASSPGRVPNEKLFF,TGTGCCAGCAGCCCGGGGAGAGTCCCAAATGAAAAACTGTTTTTT
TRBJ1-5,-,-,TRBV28,CASSLARAGNQPQHF,TGTGCCAGCAGTTTAGCCAGGGCGGGCAATCAGCCCCAGCATTTT
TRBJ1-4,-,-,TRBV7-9,CASSFEGSANEKLFF,TGTGCCAGCAGCTTTGAGGGCTCGGCTAATGAAAAACTGTTTTTT
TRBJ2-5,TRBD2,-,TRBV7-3,CASSLSRTSRETQYF,TGTGCCAGCAGCTTATCTAGGACTAGCAGAGAGACCCAGTACTTC
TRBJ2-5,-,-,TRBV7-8,CASMWSGRWETQYF,TGTGCCAGCATGTGGAGCGGGCGTTGGGAGACCCAGTACTTC
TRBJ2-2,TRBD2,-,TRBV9,CASSTMPSGGPVELFF,TGTGCCAGCAGCACTATGCCTAGCGGGGGGCCCGTCGAGCTGTTTTTT
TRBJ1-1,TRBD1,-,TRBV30,CAWSVQGIDTEAFF,TGTGCCTGGAGTGTACAGGGGATTGACACTGAAGCTTTCTTT
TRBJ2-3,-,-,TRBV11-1,CASSWTASTDTQYF,TGTGCCAGCAGCTGGACAGCTAGCACAGATACGCAGTATTTT
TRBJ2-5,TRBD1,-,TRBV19,CASSQGTGEETQYF,TGTGCCAGTAGCCAAGGGACAGGGGAAGAGACCCAGTACTTC
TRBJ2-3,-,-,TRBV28,CASSFGRADTQYF,TGTGCCAGCAGTTTTGGGCGCGCAGATACGCAGTATTTT
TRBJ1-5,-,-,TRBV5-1,CASSLGGQLNQPQHF,TGCGCCAGCAGCTTAGGAGGTCAACTCAATCAGCCCCAGCATTTT
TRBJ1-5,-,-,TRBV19,CASSIPGGNQPQHF,TGTGCCAGTAGTATCCCAGGGGGCAATCAGCCCCAGCATTTT
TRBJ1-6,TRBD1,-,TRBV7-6,CASSPITRGRLSPLHF,TGTGCCAGCAGCCCTATCACCAGGGGGCGTTTATCACCCCTCCACTTT
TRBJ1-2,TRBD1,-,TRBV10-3,CAISSDRDRNGYTF,TGTGCCATCAGTTCGGACAGGGATAGGAATGGCTACACCTTC
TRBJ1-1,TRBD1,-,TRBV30,CAWSQGANTEAFF,TGTGCCTGGTCACAGGGGGCGAACACTGAAGCTTTCTTT
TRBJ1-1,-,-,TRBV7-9,CASSLVSGSGTEAFF,TGTGCCAGCAGCTTAGTTTCTGGGAGTGGCACTGAAGCTTTCTTT
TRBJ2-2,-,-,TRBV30,CAWSPGQPGTGELFF,TGTGCCTGGAGTCCAGGGCAGCCCGGGACCGGGGAGCTGTTTTTT
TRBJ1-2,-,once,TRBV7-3,CASSSGDRRDGYTF,TGTGCCAGCAGCTCAGGAGACAGGCGGGATGGCTACACCTTC